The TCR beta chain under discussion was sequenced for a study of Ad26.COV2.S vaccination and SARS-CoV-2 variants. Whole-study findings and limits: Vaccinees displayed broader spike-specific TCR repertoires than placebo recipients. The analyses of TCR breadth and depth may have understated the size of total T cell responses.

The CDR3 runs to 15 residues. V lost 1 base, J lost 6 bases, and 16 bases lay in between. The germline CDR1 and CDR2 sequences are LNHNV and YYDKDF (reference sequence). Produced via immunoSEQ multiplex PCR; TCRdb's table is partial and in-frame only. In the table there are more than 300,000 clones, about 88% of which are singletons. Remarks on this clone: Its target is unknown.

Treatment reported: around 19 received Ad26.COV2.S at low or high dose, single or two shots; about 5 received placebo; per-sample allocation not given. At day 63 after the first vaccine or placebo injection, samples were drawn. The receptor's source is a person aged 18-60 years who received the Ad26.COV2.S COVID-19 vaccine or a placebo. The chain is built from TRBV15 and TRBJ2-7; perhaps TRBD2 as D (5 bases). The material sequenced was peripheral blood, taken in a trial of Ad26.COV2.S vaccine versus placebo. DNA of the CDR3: TGTGCCACCAGCAGAGGGGTGGTGGGAGTACGCGAGCAGTACTTC. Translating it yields CATSRGVVGVREQYF.